This T cell receptor (beta chain) was captured in a study of cytomegalovirus exposure and HLA in healthy donors. Study-wide findings and caveats: Later genetic work tied a missense DCLRE1C variant to beta-chain V and J trimming.

A multiplex PCR was run with 60 Vbeta primers and 13 Jbeta primers. Clones were sequenced by immunoSEQ multiplex PCR, and TCRdb holds only the in-frame ones, with some missing. The repertoire holds around 120,000 clones, with just under 75% as singletons. In regard to this clone: What it binds is not known.

The sequenced sample consisted of PBMCs. This TCR came from a man over 45 in good health and CMV-seropositive.

DNA for the CDR3: TGTGCCAGCAGCTTAACTAGCGTATCCTACAATGAGCAGTTCTTC. Translated: CASSLTSVSYNEQFF. The rearrangement joins TRBV7-9 to TRBJ2-1; 7 nucleotides align to TRBD2. The CDR3 sequence is 15 residues long. With V trimmed by 2 bases and J by 1 base, 2 bases remained unmatched. Germline CDR1 reads SEHNR; CDR2 reads FQNEAQ (reference sequence).